This T cell receptor beta chain was found in a study of tissue T cells after allogeneic stem cell transplantation. Only in-frame clones appear in the TCRdb table, and some are missing; sequencing was by immunoSEQ multiplex PCR. The repertoire holds about 9,800 clones, with 50% to 80% as singletons. This clone showed up just a few times. The germline V and J ends were trimmed by 5 bases and 1 base, with 10 bases remaining between them. Germline V gene sequence: CDR1 MNHEY, CDR2 SVGAGI. The CDR3 loop spans 14 amino acids. The receptor's source is a male donor older than 55 with lung cancer. Sequencing was performed on tissue from the stomach, taken at autopsy. The chain uses TRBV6-5 and TRBJ2-3; D ambiguous. DNA of the CDR3: TGTGCCAGCAGTCCACTTCCGGGCACAGATACGCAGTATTTT. It is translated as CASSPLPGTDTQYF.